This is a list of T cell receptor beta chains from one sample in a study of T-cell reconstitution after alpha-beta-depleted transplantation in children. TCRdb re-derived calls from the PCR reads in MiXCR, one entry per CDR3 protein. In the table there are about 110,000 distinct CDR3 sequences, around 6.4% of which are singletons. The material was PBMCs, mostly from graft donor cells, obtained 360 days after TCRalphabeta/CD19-depleted stem cell transplant. The receptor source for this set is a male patient between 2 and 10 years old who had a stem cell transplant for acute lymphoblastic leukemia, so the T cells may come from the graft donor. Each CDR3 is given with its conserved first and last residue. The D gene is left open where the match is weak. Size is omitted from some rows. Given values are once, few, many or a class for expanded clones.

CDR3	DNA	J	size	V	length	D
CASSPSPGFYYGYTF	TGTGCCAGCTCACCAAGTCCAGGATTCTACTATGGCTACACCTTC	TRBJ1-2	many	TRBV18	15	-
CASSVRVGFNEQFF	TGTGCCAGCAGCGTAAGGGTAGGATTCAATGAGCAGTTCTTC	TRBJ2-1	many	TRBV9	14	-
CASSPHRCEHF	TGTGCCAGCTCTCCCCATAGGTGTGAGCATTTT	TRBJ1-5	many	TRBV6-2/TRBV6-3	11	-
CASSASFNEQFF	TGTGCCAGCAGCGCCTCGTTTAATGAGCAGTTCTTC	TRBJ2-1	many	TRBV9	12	-
CASSLRDSLSYEQYF	TGCGCCAGCAGCCTCCGGGACAGCTTATCCTACGAGCAGTACTTC	TRBJ2-7	many	TRBV4-1	15	TRBD1
CAIGEGRGRTQYF	TGTGCAATTGGGGAGGGCAGGGGAAGGACCCAGTACTTC	TRBJ2-5	-	TRBV28	13	-
CASSTGTSNQPQHF	TGTGCCAGCAGCACCGGGACAAGCAATCAGCCCCAGCATTTT	TRBJ1-5	-	TRBV12-3/TRBV12-4	14	-
CATRLAGEDEQFF	TGTGCCACCAGACTAGCGGGAGAGGATGAGCAGTTCTTC	TRBJ2-1	many	TRBV24-1	13	TRBD2
CASGGLSDSHNEQFF	TGTGCCAGCGGAGGCCTGTCTGACAGCCACAATGAGCAGTTCTTC	TRBJ2-1	-	TRBV25-1	15	-
CASSLGWGGANEQFF	TGCGCCAGCAGCTTGGGCTGGGGGGGGGCCAATGAGCAGTTCTTC	TRBJ2-1	few	TRBV5-1	15	-
CASRQRQAGIFF	TGTGCCAGCAGACAGCGACAGGCCGGAATTTTCTTT	TRBJ1-1	few	TRBV7-9	12	-
CASSPHGGGAVTDTQYF	TGTGCCAGCAGTCCCCACGGGGGGGGGGCAGTCACAGATACGCAGTATTTT	TRBJ2-3	many	TRBV12-3/TRBV12-4	17	TRBD2
CASSPPGLPYEQYF	TGTGCCAGCAGCCCCCCGGGACTTCCCTACGAGCAGTACTTC	TRBJ2-7	many	TRBV9	14	-
CASSHPDGGYTF	TGCGCCAGCAGCCACCCAGACGGCGGCTACACCTTC	TRBJ1-2	many	TRBV5-1	12	-
CSVGYWLNTEAFF	TGCAGCGTGGGGTACTGGCTGAACACTGAAGCTTTCTTT	TRBJ1-1	-	TRBV29-1	13	-
CASSPRTGRNEKLFF	TGTGCCAGCAGTCCCCGGACAGGGCGTAATGAAAAACTGTTTTTT	TRBJ1-4	-	TRBV28	15	TRBD1
CASSPGGPSVLAGPSSYEQYF	TGTGCCAGCAGTCCCGGGGGACCGTCGGTGCTAGCGGGACCTAGCTCCTACGAGCAGTACTTC	TRBJ2-7	few	TRBV27	21	TRBD2
CAICLVPSGRAKAGELFF	TGTGCCATCTGTTTAGTCCCTAGCGGGAGGGCCAAGGCCGGGGAGCTGTTTTTT	TRBJ2-2	-	TRBV2	18	TRBD2
CAISDPTEKETQYF	TGTGCCATCAGTGACCCGACAGAAAAAGAGACCCAGTACTTC	TRBJ2-5	many	TRBV10-3	14	-
CASSPRTGGNQPQHF	TGTGCCAGCAGCCCGCGGACAGGGGGCAATCAGCCCCAGCATTTT	TRBJ1-5	-	TRBV7-6	15	TRBD1
CATSDPGQEANYGYTF	TGTGCCACCAGTGACCCCGGACAAGAAGCTAACTATGGCTACACCTTC	TRBJ1-2	-	TRBV24-1	16	-
CAIPECGAKTQYF	TGTGCCATTCCGGAGTGCGGGGCGAAGACCCAGTACTTC	TRBJ2-5	-	TRBV21-1	13	-
CASKGGPFYGYTF	TGTGCCAGTAAGGGGGGCCCATTCTATGGCTACACCTTC	TRBJ1-2	many	TRBV12-3/TRBV12-4	13	-
CASSDPPSGDNEQFF	TGTGCCAGCAGCGACCCCCCTAGCGGGGACAATGAGCAGTTCTTC	TRBJ2-1	few	TRBV14	15	TRBD2
CASSLDRDRVDYGYTF	TGCGCCAGCAGCCTGGACCGGGACAGGGTGGACTATGGCTACACCTTC	TRBJ1-2	-	TRBV5-1	16	TRBD1
CSARDGQTNQETQYF	TGCAGTGCTAGAGATGGGCAGACCAACCAAGAGACCCAGTACTTC	TRBJ2-5	many	TRBV20-1	15	-
CASSFGTGTETEAFF	TGTGCCAGCAGCTTCGGGACGGGAACGGAGACTGAAGCTTTCTTT	TRBJ1-1	many	TRBV7-9	15	-
CASSRGQGRHEQYF	TGCGCCAGCAGCCGGGGACAGGGACGCCACGAGCAGTACTTC	TRBJ2-7	many	TRBV4-3	14	TRBD1
CASSQFEVTDTQYF	TGTGCCAGCAGCCAATTTGAAGTCACAGATACGCAGTATTTT	TRBJ2-3	many	TRBV4-2	14	-
CASSAPQGENIQYF	TGTGCCAGCAGTGCCCCGCAGGGGGAAAACATTCAGTACTTC	TRBJ2-4	many	TRBV25-1	14	TRBD1
CASGKVRSTDTQYF	TGCGCCAGCGGAAAAGTCCGGAGCACAGATACGCAGTATTTT	TRBJ2-3	many	TRBV5-1	14	-
CASSSSGRAGEQFF	TGTGCCAGCAGTTCTAGCGGGAGGGCCGGTGAGCAGTTCTTC	TRBJ2-1	many	TRBV12-3/TRBV12-4	14	TRBD2
CASGEGQGRTDTQYF	TGTGCTAGTGGCGAGGGGCAGGGACGGACAGATACGCAGTATTTT	TRBJ2-3	few	TRBV12-5	15	-
CSVRPGQGNQPQHF	TGCAGTGTTCGACCGGGACAGGGCAATCAGCCCCAGCATTTT	TRBJ1-5	many	TRBV20-1	14	TRBD1
CASSSGLEAYNEQFF	TGTGCCAGCAGCTCGGGACTAGAAGCCTACAATGAGCAGTTCTTC	TRBJ2-1	many	TRBV5-5	15	TRBD2
CASSYSKREKDEQYF	TGTGCCAGCAGTTACTCGAAGCGGGAGAAAGACGAGCAGTACTTC	TRBJ2-7	-	TRBV6-5	15	TRBD2
CASSYLSGETDTQYF	TGTGCCAGCAGTTACCTGTCCGGGGAGACAGATACGCAGTATTTT	TRBJ2-3	many	TRBV6-2/TRBV6-3	15	-
CSARGWGYGEKLFF	TGCAGTGCTAGAGGCTGGGGGTATGGGGAAAAACTGTTTTTT	TRBJ1-4	many	TRBV20-1	14	-
CASRDEGSEQYF	TGTGCCAGCAGGGATGAAGGCAGCGAGCAGTACTTC	TRBJ2-7	few	TRBV6-2/TRBV6-3	12	-
CASSSRGTGFYNEQFF	TGTGCCAGCTCCTCCCGAGGGACAGGCTTCTACAATGAGCAGTTCTTC	TRBJ2-1	few	TRBV18	16	TRBD1
CASTHRGDWGADTQYF	TGTGCCAGCACCCATCGGGGCGACTGGGGTGCAGATACGCAGTATTTT	TRBJ2-3	few	TRBV27	16	-
CASSQALTGRGANVLTF	TGCGCCAGCAGCCAAGCCCTTACAGGGAGAGGGGCCAACGTCCTGACTTTC	TRBJ2-6	many	TRBV4-3	17	-
CSVGTGQQPQHF	TGCAGCGTTGGGACAGGGCAACAGCCCCAGCATTTT	TRBJ1-5	many	TRBV29-1	12	TRBD1
CASSPRDSSYEQYF	TGTGCCAGCAGCCCTCGGGACAGCTCCTACGAGCAGTACTTC	TRBJ2-7	many	TRBV7-9	14	TRBD1
CASSLIMQAGSFLGEQYF	TGTGCCAGCAGTTTAATAATGCAGGCTGGCTCCTTCTTGGGTGAGCAGTACTTC	TRBJ2-7	few	TRBV28	18	-
CASSWGGQAEQFF	TGTGCCAGCAGCTGGGGGGGACAGGCGGAGCAGTTCTTC	TRBJ2-1	many	TRBV5-8	13	-
CASSQGNYGYTF	TGCGCCAGCAGCCAGGGGAACTATGGCTACACCTTC	TRBJ1-2	many	TRBV4-3	12	-
CASSVTGDRGYTF	TGTGCCAGCAGCGTAACAGGGGATCGGGGCTACACCTTC	TRBJ1-2	-	TRBV9	13	TRBD1
CASSPPREGRREQFF	TGTGCCAGCAGCCCCCCGCGGGAGGGCCGGAGGGAGCAGTTCTTC	TRBJ2-1	-	TRBV3-1	15	TRBD2
CASTPGNWGSTDTQYF	TGCGCCAGCACCCCGGGTAACTGGGGTTCCACAGATACGCAGTATTTT	TRBJ2-3	many	TRBV4-3	16	-
CASSLWRGNTGELFF	TGTGCCAGCAGCTTATGGCGGGGGAACACCGGGGAGCTGTTTTTT	TRBJ2-2	many	TRBV7-2	15	-
CATSDHRAEQYF	TGTGCCACCAGTGACCACCGTGCCGAGCAGTACTTC	TRBJ2-7	few	TRBV24-1	12	-
CASHYGRYEQYF	TGTGCCAGCCATTATGGGCGATACGAGCAGTACTTC	TRBJ2-7	many	TRBV6-2/TRBV6-3	12	-
CASSFDVAGGPNEQFF	TGTGCCAGCAGCTTTGATGTGGCGGGAGGGCCCAATGAGCAGTTCTTC	TRBJ2-1	many	TRBV7-4	16	TRBD2
CASSPGLFGDEQYF	TGTGCCAGCAGCCCTGGCCTCTTTGGGGACGAGCAGTACTTC	TRBJ2-7	few	TRBV7-6	14	-
CASSVGDRGYNEQFF	TGTGCCAGCAGCGTAGGGGACCGCGGGTACAATGAGCAGTTCTTC	TRBJ2-1	few	TRBV9	15	-
CASSLQGRTSYEQYF	TGCGCCAGCAGCTTGCAGGGACGGACCTCCTACGAGCAGTACTTC	TRBJ2-7	many	TRBV5-1	15	-